This entry lists 14 T cell receptor beta chains sequenced from one sample in a study of blood T cell repertoires in COVID-19 (dated by TCRdb to between 2020 and 2021). The method was the immunoSEQ multiplex PCR assay. TCRdb limited this immuneACCESS table to in-frame rearrangements with V and J called. A share of clones is missing; checked studies link under half to unresolved V genes, and the rest is unexplained. The sample table lists 70,000 to 85,000 clones, approximately 78% of them with a count of one. The ten largest clones take up about a sixth of the sample. Material: peripheral blood. These receptors were obtained from a woman of 80 years or more with acute or convalescent COVID-19.

The V and J genes are TRBV28 and TRBJ1-1; TRBD1 is a possible D gene (5 bases). The CDR3 is 10 residues long. Trimming took 5 bases from V and 8 from J, leaving 6 bases between them. Germline V gives CDR1 MDHEN, CDR2 SYDVKM. DNA of the CDR3: TGTGCCAGCAGTCGGACAGAAGCTTTCTTT. Translating gives CASSRTEAFF.

The CDR3, as DNA: TGCGCCAGCAGTAACGGACTAGCGGGGACGACAGGGCAGTTCTTC. Its translation is CASSNGLAGTTGQFF. The chain joins TRBV10-2 to TRBJ2-1; 12 positions agree with TRBD2. The junction had 11 bases not matched to a gene; V was cut back by 5 bases and J by 12 bases. The CDR3 totals 15 residues. The germline gives CDR1 WSHSY, CDR2 SAAADI.

This clone was observed a handful of times. The chain has TRBV19 and TRBJ2-6, with 8 nucleotides matching TRBD1. The CDR3 runs 19 residues. Trimming removed 4 bases from V and 2 bases from J; junction bases left unmatched: 13. Looked up from germline, CDR1 is LNHDA and CDR2 is SQIVND (reference sequence). The CDR3 region is CASSTKAGTGLPGANVLTF. DNA for the CDR3: TGTGCCAGTAGTACAAAGGCCGGGACAGGTCTGCCTGGGGCCAACGTCCTGACTTTC.

The CDR3 coding sequence is TGTGCCAGCAGGGCAGGGGGTGAAAAACTGTTTTTT. Translating gives CASRAGGEKLFF. The rearrangement links TRBV27 to TRBJ1-4; 7 bases match TRBD1. The V and J ends lost 6 bases and 7 bases, in that order; junction bases with no gene match: 2. The CDR3 length is 12 residues. Germline V gives CDR1 MNHEY, CDR2 SMNVEV (reference sequence). Filled out from reference TRBV27 and TRBJ1-4, the complete variable domain reads EAQVTQNPRYLITVTGKKLTVTCSQNMNHEYMSWYRQDPGLGLRQIYYSMNVEVTDKGDVPEGYKVSRKEKRNFPLILESPSPNQTSLYFCASRAGGEKLFFGSGTQLSVL.

The J gene is TRBJ2-5, the V gene TRBV4-1; 9 bases are a match to TRBD2. J was trimmed by 5 bases and V by 0 bases; bases with no gene match: 4. CDR1 is MGHRA, CDR2 YSYEKL, per germline. The CDR3 covers 15 residues. CDR3 residues: CASSQEGTSWETQYF. CDR3 bases: TGCGCCAGCAGCCAAGAGGGGACTAGCTGGGAGACCCAGTACTTC.

DNA for the CDR3: TGTGCCACCAGCAGGGTGGGAGGAACGGACACCATATATTTT. It is translated as CATSRVGGTDTIYF. V usage is TRBV15 and J usage is TRBJ1-3, with D uncertain. In germline, CDR1 is LNHNV, CDR2 YYDKDF (reference sequence). The length of the CDR3 is 14 residues. The germline V and J ends were trimmed by 3 bases and 8 bases, with 14 bases remaining between them.

J is TRBJ1-5 and V is TRBV4-1, with D possibly being TRBD1 (6 bases). CDR1 and CDR2 from the germline V gene are MGHRA and YSYEKL. Trimming removed 4 bases from V and 6 bases from J, with 25 bases in between. This CDR3 comprises 18 residues. CDR3 coding DNA: TGCGCCAGCAGCCCTCCCCCGCAGGGGACAATTTCCAGTCAGCCCCAGCATTTT. The encoded protein is CASSPPPQGTISSQPQHF.

V gene TRBV4-3 combines with J gene TRBJ2-2, with 7 bases fitting TRBD2. CDR1 and CDR2 (germline): LGHNA, YSLEER. Losses at the gene ends were 0 bases for V and 4 bases for J; bases not matched to a gene: 5. The CDR3 has 16 residues. In DNA, the CDR3 is TGCGCCAGCAGCCAAGAGGGGGGGGTGACCACCGGGGAGCTGTTTTTT. Amino acids: CASSQEGGVTTGELFF.

The sample holds one count of this clone. This chain joins TRBV7-2 and TRBJ2-3; 13 bases are shared with TRBD2. The CDR3 runs 16 residues. V lost 5 bases and J lost 6; bases outside the gene matches: 8. Germline CDR1 reads SGHTA; CDR2 reads FQGNSA. As DNA, the CDR3 is TGTGCCAGCAGCGGTTGGACTAGCGGGGGAACGGATACGCAGTATTTT. Protein sequence: CASSGWTSGGTDTQYF.

The rearrangement uses TRBV3-1 (or the pseudogene TRBV3-2) and TRBJ2-2; D remains unclear. The CDR3 contains 16 residues. From germline, CDR1 is LGHDT and CDR2 YNNKEL (reference sequence). Trimming took 3 bases from V and 2 from J, leaving 13 bases between them. CDR3 in amino acids: CASSQVSRPNTGELFF. CDR3 DNA: TGTGCCAGCAGCCAGGTTAGCCGTCCTAACACCGGGGAGCTGTTTTTT.

The rearrangement uses TRBV11-3 and TRBJ2-3; D unresolved. The V end lost 0 bases, the J end lost 2 bases, and 3 bases lay between the germline ends. The CDR3 contains 13 residues. Germline CDR1 reads SGHNT; CDR2 reads YENEEA. The CDR3 sequence: CASSLDSTDTQYF. The CDR3 nucleotides read TGTGCCAGCAGCTTAGACTCCACAGATACGCAGTATTTT.

This rearrangement joins TRBV5-1 to TRBJ1-2; the match to TRBD1 covers 9 bases. This CDR3 region has 13 residues. V lost 4 bases to trimming and J lost 8 bases; unmatched junction nucleotides: 6. Germline values: CDR1 SGHRS, CDR2 YFSETQ. The CDR3 is CASSPGTGIGYTF. The CDR3 DNA reads as TGCGCCAGCAGCCCCGGGACAGGGATCGGCTACACCTTC.

To note about this clone: One end of the junction fails to match germline, which may point to a read error. The chain carries TRBV7-7 and TRBJ2-5; the D gene is possibly TRBD1 (6 bases). CDR3 length equals 17 residues. CDR1 is SSHAT and CDR2 is FNYEAQ in the germline V gene (reference sequence). The CDR3 reads CASSLGPGTPYQETQYF. The CDR3 DNA reads as TGTGCTAGCAGCCTAGGACCCGGGACACCGTACCAAGAGACCCAGTACTTC.

This chain joins TRBV6-5 and TRBJ2-3, with a weak D call TRBD2 (7 bases). Germline V gene sequence: CDR1 MNHEY, CDR2 SVGAGI. The V end was cut by 6 bases, the J end by 2 bases, with 15 bases between. The CDR3 is 15 amino acids. CDR3 nucleotide sequence: TGTGCCAGCAGGGCCTATGCGGGGGCCACAGATACGCAGTATTTT. This codes for CASRAYAGATDTQYF.